The clone carrying this T cell receptor (beta chain) was detected only once. Its antigen is not known. The method was immunoSEQ multiplex PCR; TCRdb's version includes in-frame clones alone and lacks a portion of them. The data contain roughly 1.5 million clones, 95% to 99% of them singletons. The CDR3 length is 13 residues. The germline V and J ends were trimmed by 5 bases and 0 bases, with 7 bases remaining between them. Germline assignment: CDR1 MDHEN and CDR2 SYDVKM. These data belong to a study of shared clonotypes between healthy human individuals. General observations from the study: The study's rarefaction showed incomplete sorted-subset sequencing despite large depth. Richness estimates generally favored naive over memory subsets. Generation of non-shared clonotypes was less probable than generation of clonotypes shared by all four donors.

The receptor's source is a young man in good health. Sequencing was carried out using naive CD4+ T cells sorted from blood. The subset was: CD45RA+ positively selected. J is TRBJ1-1 and V is TRBV28, with unresolved D. CDR3 sequence reads: CASSRVMNTEAFF. The CDR3 DNA reads as TGTGCCAGCAGTCGTGTCATGAACACTGAAGCTTTCTTT.